In its sample, the clone carrying this TCR beta chain was seen once. What it binds is not known. The data were produced by immunoSEQ multiplex PCR, yet TCRdb's version contains in-frame clones alone and is incomplete. Of about 42,000 clones in the sample, about 91% were seen once. The sample is drawn from a study of T cell responses to AZD1222 COVID-19 vaccine. The study's findings and limits: Spike-wide coverage was observed for vaccine-associated CD4 TCRs, with dominant responses at 160-218 and 743-854.

Trimming removed 0 bases from V and 5 bases from J, with 10 bases in between. The germline CDR1 and CDR2 sequences are GTSNPN and SVGIG (reference sequence). The CDR3 has 13 amino acids. Sequenced material: peripheral blood, taken 28 days after the second AZD1222 dose. The TCR was taken from an adult who received the AZD1222 COVID-19 vaccine. The chain joins TRBV30 to TRBJ2-5, with D perhaps matching TRBD1 (5 bases). The CDR3 nucleotides read TGTGCCTGGAGTGTAGGACACGGGGAGACCCAGTACTTC. Its translation is CAWSVGHGETQYF. Filled out from reference TRBV30 and TRBJ2-5, the complete variable domain reads SQTIHQWPATLVQPVGSPLSLECTVEGTSNPNLYWYRQAAGRGLQLLFYSVGIGQISSEVPQNLSASRPQDRQFILSSKKLLLSDSGFYLCAWSVGHGETQYFGPGTRLLVL.